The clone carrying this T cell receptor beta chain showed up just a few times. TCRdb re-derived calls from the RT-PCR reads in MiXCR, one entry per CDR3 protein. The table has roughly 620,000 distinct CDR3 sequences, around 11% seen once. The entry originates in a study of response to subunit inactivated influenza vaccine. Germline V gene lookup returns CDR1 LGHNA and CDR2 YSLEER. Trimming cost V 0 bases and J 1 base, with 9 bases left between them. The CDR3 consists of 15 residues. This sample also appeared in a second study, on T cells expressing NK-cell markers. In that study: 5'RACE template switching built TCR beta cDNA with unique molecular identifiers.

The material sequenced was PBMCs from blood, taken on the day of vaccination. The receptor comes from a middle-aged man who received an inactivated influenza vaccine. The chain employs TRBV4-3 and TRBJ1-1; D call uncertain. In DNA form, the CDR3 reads TGCGCCAGCAGCCAAGATTTCGGGAAGAACACTGAAGCTTTCTTT. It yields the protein CASSQDFGKNTEAFF.